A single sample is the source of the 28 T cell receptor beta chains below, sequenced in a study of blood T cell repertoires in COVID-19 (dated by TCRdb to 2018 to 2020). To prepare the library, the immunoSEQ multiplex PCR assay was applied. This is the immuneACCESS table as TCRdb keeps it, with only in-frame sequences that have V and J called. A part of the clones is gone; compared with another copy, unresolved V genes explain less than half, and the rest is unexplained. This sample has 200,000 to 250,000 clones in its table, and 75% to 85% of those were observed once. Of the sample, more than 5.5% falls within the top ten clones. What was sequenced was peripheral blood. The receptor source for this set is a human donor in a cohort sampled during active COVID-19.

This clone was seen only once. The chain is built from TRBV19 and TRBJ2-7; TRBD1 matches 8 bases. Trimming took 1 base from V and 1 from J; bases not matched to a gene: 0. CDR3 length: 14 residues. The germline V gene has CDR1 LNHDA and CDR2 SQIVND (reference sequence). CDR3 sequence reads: CASSIGQGSYEQYF. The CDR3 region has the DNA TGTGCCAGTAGTATAGGACAGGGGTCCTACGAGCAGTACTTC.

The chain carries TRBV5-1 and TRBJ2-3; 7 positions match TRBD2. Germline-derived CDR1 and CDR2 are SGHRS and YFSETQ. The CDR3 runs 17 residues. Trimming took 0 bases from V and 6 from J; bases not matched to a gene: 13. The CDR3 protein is CASSLVNPSGLSDTQYF. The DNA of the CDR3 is TGCGCCAGCAGCTTGGTTAATCCTAGCGGATTGTCGGATACGCAGTATTTT.

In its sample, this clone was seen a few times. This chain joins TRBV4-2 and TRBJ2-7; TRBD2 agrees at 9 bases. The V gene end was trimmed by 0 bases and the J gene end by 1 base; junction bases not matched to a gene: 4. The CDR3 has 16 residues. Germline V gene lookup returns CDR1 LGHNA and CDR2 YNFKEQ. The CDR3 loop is CASSQERLAGSYEQYF. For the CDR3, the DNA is TGTGCCAGCAGCCAAGAACGGCTAGCGGGGTCCTACGAGCAGTACTTC.

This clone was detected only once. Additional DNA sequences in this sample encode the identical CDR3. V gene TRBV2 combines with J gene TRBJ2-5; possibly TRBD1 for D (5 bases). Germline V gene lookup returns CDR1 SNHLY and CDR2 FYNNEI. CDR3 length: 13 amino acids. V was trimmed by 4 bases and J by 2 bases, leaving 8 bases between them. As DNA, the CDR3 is TGTGCCAGCAGTGCTCAGGGTCAAGAGACCCAGTACTTC. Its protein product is CASSAQGQETQYF.

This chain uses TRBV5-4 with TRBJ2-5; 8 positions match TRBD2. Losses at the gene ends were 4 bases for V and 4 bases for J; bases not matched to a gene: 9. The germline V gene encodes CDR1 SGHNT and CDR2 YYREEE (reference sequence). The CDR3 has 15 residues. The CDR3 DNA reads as TGTGCCAGCAGCCCGGGGGGGGGTTCGGGAGAGACCCAGTACTTC. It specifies CASSPGGGSGETQYF. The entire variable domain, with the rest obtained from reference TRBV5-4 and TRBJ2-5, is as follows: ETGVTQSPTHLIKTRGQQVTLRCSSQSGHNTVSWYQQALGQGPQFIFQYYREEENGRGNFPPRFSGLQFPNYSSELNVNALELDDSALYLCASSPGGGSGETQYFGPGTRLLVL.

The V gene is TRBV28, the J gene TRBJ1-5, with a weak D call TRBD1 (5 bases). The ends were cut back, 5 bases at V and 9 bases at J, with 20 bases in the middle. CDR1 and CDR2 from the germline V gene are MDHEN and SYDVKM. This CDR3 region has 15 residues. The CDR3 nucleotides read TGTGCCAGCAGTCTACGGACACCCCCAGGTGTGCCCCAGCATTTT. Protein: CASSLRTPPGVPQHF.

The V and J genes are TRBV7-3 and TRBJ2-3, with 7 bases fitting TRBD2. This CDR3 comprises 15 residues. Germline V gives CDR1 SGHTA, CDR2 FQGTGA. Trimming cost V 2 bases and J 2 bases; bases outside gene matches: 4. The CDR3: CASSLGRGYTDTQYF. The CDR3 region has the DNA TGTGCCAGCAGCTTAGGGAGGGGCTACACAGATACGCAGTATTTT.

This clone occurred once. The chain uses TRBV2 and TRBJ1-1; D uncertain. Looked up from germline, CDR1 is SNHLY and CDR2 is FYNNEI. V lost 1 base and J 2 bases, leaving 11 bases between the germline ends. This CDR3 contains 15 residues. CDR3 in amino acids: CASSEVGRRNTEAFF. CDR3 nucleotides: TGTGCCAGCAGTGAAGTGGGGAGGAGAAACACTGAAGCTTTCTTT. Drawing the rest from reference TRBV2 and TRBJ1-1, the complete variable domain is EPEVTQTPSHQVTQMGQEVILRCVPISNHLYFYWYRQILGQKVEFLVSFYNNEISEKSEIFDDQFSVERPDGSNFTLKIRSTKLEDSAMYFCASSEVGRRNTEAFFGQGTRLTVV.

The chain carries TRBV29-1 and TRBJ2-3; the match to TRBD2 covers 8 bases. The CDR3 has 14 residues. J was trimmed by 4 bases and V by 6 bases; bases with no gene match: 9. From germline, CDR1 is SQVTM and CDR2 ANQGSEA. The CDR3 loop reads CSVSRSGGPDTQYF. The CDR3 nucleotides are TGCAGCGTCTCCAGGAGCGGGGGTCCAGATACGCAGTATTTT.

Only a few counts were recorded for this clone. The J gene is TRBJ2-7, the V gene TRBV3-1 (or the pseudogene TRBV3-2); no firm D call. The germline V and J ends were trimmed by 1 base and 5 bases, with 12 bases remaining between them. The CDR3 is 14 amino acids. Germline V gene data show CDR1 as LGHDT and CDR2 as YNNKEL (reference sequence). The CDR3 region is CASSQVRGSHEQYF. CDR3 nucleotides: TGTGCCAGCAGCCAAGTCCGTGGTAGCCACGAGCAGTACTTC.

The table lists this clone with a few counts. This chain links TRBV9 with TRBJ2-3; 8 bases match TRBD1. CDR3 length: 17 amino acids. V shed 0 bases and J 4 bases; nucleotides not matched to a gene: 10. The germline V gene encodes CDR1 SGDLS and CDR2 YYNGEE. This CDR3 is CASSVAVRTGNPDTQYF. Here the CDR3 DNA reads TGTGCCAGCAGCGTAGCAGTAAGGACAGGGAACCCAGATACGCAGTATTTT.

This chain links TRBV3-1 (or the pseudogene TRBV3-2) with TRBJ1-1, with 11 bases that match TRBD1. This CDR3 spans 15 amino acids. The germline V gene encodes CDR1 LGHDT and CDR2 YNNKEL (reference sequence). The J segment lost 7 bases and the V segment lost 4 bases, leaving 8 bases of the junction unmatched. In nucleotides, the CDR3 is TGTGCCAGCAGCCGCTCACCGGGACAGGGGGTTGAAGCTTTCTTT. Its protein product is CASSRSPGQGVEAFF.

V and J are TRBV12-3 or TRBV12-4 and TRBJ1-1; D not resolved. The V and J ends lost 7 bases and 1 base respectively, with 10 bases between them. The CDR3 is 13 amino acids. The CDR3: CASTLRRNTEAFF. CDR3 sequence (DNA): TGTGCCAGCACCCTAAGGAGGAACACTGAAGCTTTCTTT.

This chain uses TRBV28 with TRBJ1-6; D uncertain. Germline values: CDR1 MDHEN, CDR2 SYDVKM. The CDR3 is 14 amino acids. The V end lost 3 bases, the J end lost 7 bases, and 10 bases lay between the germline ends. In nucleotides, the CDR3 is TGTGCCAGCAGTTTGGGCCAGTCAAATTCACCCCTCCACTTT. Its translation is CASSLGQSNSPLHF.

The CDR3 loop reads CASSLGGIYEQYF. The DNA for the CDR3 is TGCGCCAGCAGCTTGGGCGGTATCTACGAGCAGTACTTC. The rearrangement links TRBV5-1 to TRBJ2-7; D is ambiguous. This CDR3 has 13 residues. The germline V gene has CDR1 SGHRS and CDR2 YFSETQ. Trimming took off 0 bases at V and 3 bases at J, with 7 bases between the two ends.

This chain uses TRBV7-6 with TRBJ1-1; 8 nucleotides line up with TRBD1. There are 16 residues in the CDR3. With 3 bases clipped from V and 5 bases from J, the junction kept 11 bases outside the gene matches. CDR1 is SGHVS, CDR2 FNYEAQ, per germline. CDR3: CASSLGPGGTGTEAFF. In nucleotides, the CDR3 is TGTGCCAGCAGCTTGGGACCAGGGGGCACCGGAACTGAAGCTTTCTTT.

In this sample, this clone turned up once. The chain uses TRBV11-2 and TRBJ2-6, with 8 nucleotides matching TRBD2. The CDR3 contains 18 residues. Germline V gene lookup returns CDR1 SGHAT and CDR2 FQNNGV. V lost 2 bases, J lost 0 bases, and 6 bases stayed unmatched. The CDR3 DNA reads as TGTGCCAGCAGCTTATCCCTAGCGGGCCCCTCTGGGGCCAACGTCCTGACTTTC. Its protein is CASSLSLAGPSGANVLTF.

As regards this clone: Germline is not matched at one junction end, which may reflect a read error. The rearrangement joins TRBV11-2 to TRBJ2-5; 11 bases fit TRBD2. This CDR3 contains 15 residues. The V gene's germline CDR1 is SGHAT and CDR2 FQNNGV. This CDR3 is CASSLAGGRQETQYF. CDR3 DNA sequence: TGTGCCAGCAGTTTAGCGGGGGGGCGTCAAGAGACCCAGTACTTC.

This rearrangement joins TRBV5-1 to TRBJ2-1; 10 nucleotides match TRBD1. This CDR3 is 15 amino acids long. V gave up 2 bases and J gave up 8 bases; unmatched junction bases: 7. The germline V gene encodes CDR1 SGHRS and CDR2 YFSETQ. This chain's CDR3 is CASSFGDRGYDEQFF. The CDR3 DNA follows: TGCGCCAGCAGCTTCGGGGACAGGGGTTACGATGAGCAGTTCTTC.

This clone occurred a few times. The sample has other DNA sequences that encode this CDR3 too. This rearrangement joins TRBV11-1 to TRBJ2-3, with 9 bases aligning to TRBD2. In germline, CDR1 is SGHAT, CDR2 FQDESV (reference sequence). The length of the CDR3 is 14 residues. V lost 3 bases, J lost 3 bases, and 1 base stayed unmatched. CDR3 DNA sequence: TGTGCCAGCAGCTTGGGACTAGCAACAGATACGCAGTATTTT. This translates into CASSLGLATDTQYF.

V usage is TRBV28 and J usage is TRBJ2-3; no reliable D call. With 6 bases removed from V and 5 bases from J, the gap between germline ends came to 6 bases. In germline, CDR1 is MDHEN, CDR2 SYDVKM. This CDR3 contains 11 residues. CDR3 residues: CASSLRDTQYF. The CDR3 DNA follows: TGTGCCAGCAGCCTTAGAGATACGCAGTATTTT.

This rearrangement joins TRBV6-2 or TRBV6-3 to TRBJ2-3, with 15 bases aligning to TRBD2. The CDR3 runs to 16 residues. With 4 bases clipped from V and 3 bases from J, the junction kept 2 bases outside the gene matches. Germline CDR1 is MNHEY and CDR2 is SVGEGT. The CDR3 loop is CASSWTSGRATDTQYF. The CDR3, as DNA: TGTGCCAGCAGTTGGACTAGCGGGAGGGCAACAGATACGCAGTATTTT.

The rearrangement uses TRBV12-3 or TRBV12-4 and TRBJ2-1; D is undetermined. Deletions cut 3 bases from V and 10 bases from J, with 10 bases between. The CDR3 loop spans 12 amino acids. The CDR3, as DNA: TGTGCCAGCAGTTTTTACCCTCGGGAGCAGTTCTTC. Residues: CASSFYPREQFF.

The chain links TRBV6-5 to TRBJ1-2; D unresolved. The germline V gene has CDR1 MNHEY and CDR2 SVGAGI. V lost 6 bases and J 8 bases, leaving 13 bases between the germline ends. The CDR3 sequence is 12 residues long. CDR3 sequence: CASSVMVRGYTF. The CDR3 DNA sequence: TGTGCCAGCAGCGTTATGGTGAGGGGCTACACCTTC.

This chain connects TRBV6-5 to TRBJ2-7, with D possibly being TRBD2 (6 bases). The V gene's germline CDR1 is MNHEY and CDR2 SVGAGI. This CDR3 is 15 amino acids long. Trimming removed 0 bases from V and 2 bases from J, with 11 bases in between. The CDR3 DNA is TGTGCCAGCAGTTACTCGGAGGGGCCCCCCTACGAGCAGTACTTC. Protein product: CASSYSEGPPYEQYF.

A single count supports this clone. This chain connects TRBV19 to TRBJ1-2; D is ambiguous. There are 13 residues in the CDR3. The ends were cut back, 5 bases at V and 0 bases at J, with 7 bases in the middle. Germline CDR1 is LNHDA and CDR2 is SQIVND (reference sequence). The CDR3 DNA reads TGTGCCAGTAGTCCAGGTCCTAACTATGGCTACACCTTC. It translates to CASSPGPNYGYTF.

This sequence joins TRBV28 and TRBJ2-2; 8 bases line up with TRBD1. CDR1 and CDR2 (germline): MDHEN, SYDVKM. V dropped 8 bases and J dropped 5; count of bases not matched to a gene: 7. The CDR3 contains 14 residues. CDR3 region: CASGLTGETGELFF. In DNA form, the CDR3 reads TGTGCCAGCGGACTGACAGGGGAAACCGGGGAGCTGTTTTTT.

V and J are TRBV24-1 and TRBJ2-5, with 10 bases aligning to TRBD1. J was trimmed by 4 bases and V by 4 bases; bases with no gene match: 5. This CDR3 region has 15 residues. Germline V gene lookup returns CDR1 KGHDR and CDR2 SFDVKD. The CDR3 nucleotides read TGTGCCACCAGTGAATCCGGGACAGGGGTAGAGACCCAGTACTTC. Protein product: CATSESGTGVETQYF.